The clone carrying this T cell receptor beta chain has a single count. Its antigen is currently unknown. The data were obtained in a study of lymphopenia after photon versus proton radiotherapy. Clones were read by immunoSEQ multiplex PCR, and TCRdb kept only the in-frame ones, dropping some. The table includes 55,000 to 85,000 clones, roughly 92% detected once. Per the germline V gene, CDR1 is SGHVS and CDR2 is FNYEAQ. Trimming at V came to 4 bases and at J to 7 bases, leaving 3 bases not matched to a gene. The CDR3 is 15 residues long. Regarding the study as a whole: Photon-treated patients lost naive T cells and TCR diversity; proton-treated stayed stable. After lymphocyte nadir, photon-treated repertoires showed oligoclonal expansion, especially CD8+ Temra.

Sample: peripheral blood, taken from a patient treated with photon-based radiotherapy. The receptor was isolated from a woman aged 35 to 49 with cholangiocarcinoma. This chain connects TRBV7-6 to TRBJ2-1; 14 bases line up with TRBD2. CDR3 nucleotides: TGTGCCAGCAGCTCGGGACTAGCGGGGGTGAATGAGCAGTTCTTC. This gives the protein CASSSGLAGVNEQFF. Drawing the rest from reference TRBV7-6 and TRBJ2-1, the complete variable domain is GAGVSQSPRYKVTKRGQDVALRCDPISGHVSLYWYRQALGQGPEFLTYFNYEAQQDKSGLPNDRFSAERPEGSISTLTIQRTEQRDSAMYRCASSSGLAGVNEQFFGPGTRLTVL.